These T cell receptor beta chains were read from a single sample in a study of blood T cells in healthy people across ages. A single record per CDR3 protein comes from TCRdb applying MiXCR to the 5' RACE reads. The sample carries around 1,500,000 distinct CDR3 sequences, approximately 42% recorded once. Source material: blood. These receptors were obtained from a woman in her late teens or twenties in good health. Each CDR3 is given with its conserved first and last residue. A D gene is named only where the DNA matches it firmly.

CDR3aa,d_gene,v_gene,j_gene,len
CSARGRRLAGGISHEQYF,TRBD2,TRBV20-1,-,18
CASSLAVTGETQYF,-,TRBV5-1,TRBJ2-5,14
CASSFGPSLNQPQHF,-,TRBV6-5,TRBJ1-5,15
CSVGQGRNRTETQYF,-,TRBV29-1,-,15
CASSLGLAGGKTDTQYF,TRBD2,TRBV5-1,TRBJ2-3,17
CAIGGRSSYEQYF,-,TRBV10-3,TRBJ2-7,13
CASSDRVEQYF,TRBD1,TRBV28,TRBJ2-7,11
CASSEAADNYGYTF,-,TRBV2,TRBJ1-2,14
CATSRDLAGGSHEQYF,TRBD1,TRBV15,TRBJ2-7,16
CASSSPPSTAKNIQYF,-,TRBV4-1,TRBJ2-4,16
CASSPGLADEQDF,TRBD2,TRBV9,TRBJ2-5,13
CASRDSNQETQYF,-,TRBV10-2,TRBJ2-5,13
CASSLVGGEDTQYF,TRBD1,TRBV7-2,TRBJ2-3,14
CASSSVGGGPYEQYF,-,TRBV7-2,TRBJ2-7,15
CASSHGRGIETEAFF,-,TRBV4-1,TRBJ1-1,15
CASSYSSGGGHPQHF,TRBD1,TRBV6-6,TRBJ1-5,15
CASSRWDNYGYTF,-,TRBV7-9,TRBJ1-2,13
CASSPGAGAQYF,-,TRBV12-3/TRBV12-4,TRBJ2-3,12
CASSIGQYEQYF,-,TRBV5-1,-,12
CSAPDRGFAGANVLTF,TRBD1,TRBV20-1,TRBJ2-6,16
CASSLDVSVSEQYF,-,TRBV5-1,TRBJ2-7,14
CANQGPLGSYEQFF,-,TRBV2,TRBJ2-1,14
CASSEVYPSYEQYF,-,TRBV6-1,TRBJ2-7,14
CSPWGRETNTEAFF,-,TRBV29-1,TRBJ1-1,14